These T cell receptor beta chains were read from a single sample in a study of T-cell reconstitution after alpha-beta-depleted transplantation in children. MiXCR was run by TCRdb on the PCR reads, yielding one entry per CDR3 protein. The table lists approximately 230,000 distinct CDR3 sequences, about 24% of them singletons, with under 5.5% in the top ten. The input for sequencing was PBMCs, mostly from graft donor cells, taken 360 days after TCRalphabeta/CD19-depleted stem cell transplant. These receptors all come from a female patient aged 2-10 years who had a stem cell transplant for congenital amegakaryocytic thrombocytopenia, so the T cells may come from the graft donor. Each CDR3 is given with its conserved first and last residue. D genes are given only for firm matches. Rows may omit the clone size; those that give it use once, few, many or a size class.

cdr3_aa: CASRQQSGRHSDTQYF
cdr3_nt: TGTGCCAGCAGACAACAGAGCGGGAGGCATTCAGATACGCAGTATTTT
clone_size: few
d_call: TRBD2
v_call: TRBV7-2
j_call: TRBJ2-3

cdr3_aa: CASKVRSSYNSPLHF
cdr3_nt: TGTGCCAGCAAGGTGCGGAGCTCCTATAATTCACCCCTCCACTTT
clone_size: .
d_call: .
v_call: TRBV27
j_call: TRBJ1-6

cdr3_aa: CASRDRVRKNTEAFF
cdr3_nt: TGCGCCAGCAGGGACCGGGTCAGAAAGAACACTGAAGCTTTCTTT
clone_size: .
d_call: .
v_call: TRBV5-1
j_call: TRBJ1-1

cdr3_aa: CASSRIPGQGGKAGNTIYF
cdr3_nt: TGTGCCAGCAGCAGAATTCCCGGACAGGGAGGGAAAGCAGGAAACACCATATATTTT
clone_size: few
d_call: TRBD1
v_call: TRBV4-2
j_call: TRBJ1-3

cdr3_aa: CSVEISRLGETQYF
cdr3_nt: TGCAGCGTTGAAATTAGTAGGCTGGGAGAGACCCAGTACTTC
clone_size: medium-sized
d_call: .
v_call: TRBV29-1
j_call: TRBJ2-5

cdr3_aa: CASSERAQPRETQYF
cdr3_nt: TGTGCCAGCAGCGAACGGGCCCAGCCCCGAGAGACCCAGTACTTC
clone_size: .
d_call: .
v_call: TRBV7-8
j_call: TRBJ2-5

cdr3_aa: CASSPYSGTDFYEQYF
cdr3_nt: TGTGCCAGCAGTCCATACTCCGGGACAGACTTCTACGAGCAGTACTTC
clone_size: .
d_call: TRBD1
v_call: TRBV12-3/TRBV12-4
j_call: TRBJ2-7

cdr3_aa: CASTRNNYEQYF
cdr3_nt: TGTGCCAGCACCCGGAATAACTACGAGCAGTACTTC
clone_size: few
d_call: .
v_call: TRBV2
j_call: TRBJ2-7

cdr3_aa: CASSSLGAGELFF
cdr3_nt: TGTGCCAGCAGTTCCCTCGGGGCCGGGGAGCTGTTTTTT
clone_size: .
d_call: .
v_call: TRBV2
j_call: TRBJ2-2

cdr3_aa: CASSFAGGGSDTQYF
cdr3_nt: TGTGCCAGCAGTTTTGCAGGGGGGGGTTCCGATACGCAGTATTTT
clone_size: many
d_call: .
v_call: TRBV28
j_call: TRBJ2-3